This entry concerns a single T cell receptor (beta chain). What it recognizes is unknown. Likely a read error: the CDR3 ends without its conserved phenylalanine or tryptophan. The sample comes from a study of tumor and adjacent non-tumor tissue in lung cancer. On the study more broadly: Histology: about a dozen adenocarcinoma, a couple of squamous cell carcinoma, 1 small cell lung cancer. Around 4.5 million productive TCRbeta reads were obtained per sample on average. Overall study findings and caveats: Tumor tissue had significantly higher TCR diversity than normal lung.

Three rounds of nested PCR, following a modified ARM-PCR protocol, produced the TCRbeta library. TCRdb called the multiplex PCR reads again in MiXCR, with one record for every CDR3 protein. The sample records around 70,000 distinct CDR3 sequences, 60% being singletons. The CDR3 covers 16 residues. Germline V gene lookup returns CDR1 MNHEY and CDR2 SVGAGI. The template was RNA from unsorted bulk tissue. Sequencing was performed on lung tumor tissue. The V gene is TRBV6-5, the J gene TRBJ2-7, with D perhaps TRBD2 (6 bases). This TCR came from a man over 45 with non-small cell lung cancer. DNA of the CDR3: TGTGCCAGCTGTTACTCAGGGTTGGGACTTCCCTACGAGCAGTACTCC. Encoded protein: CASCYSGLGLPYEQYS.